This T cell receptor (beta chain) was found in a study of tumor-infiltrating lymphocytes in oesophageal squamous cell carcinoma. TCRdb fed the PCR reads into MiXCR, producing one record per CDR3 protein. The data contain tens of thousands of distinct CDR3 sequences, more than 30% of them singletons. CDR3 length: 13 amino acids. The germline CDR1 and CDR2 sequences are MNHEY and SMNVEV (reference sequence). With V trimmed by 4 bases and J by 4 bases, 1 base remained unmatched. This clonotype is medium-sized by share. The TCR originated in a male donor with esophageal squamous cell carcinoma. The sample consisted of esophageal tumor tissue. The chain uses TRBV27 and TRBJ2-1; 7 nucleotides match TRBD2. CDR3 DNA: TGTGCCAGCAGTTCGGGACTATACAATGAGCAGTTCTTC. Its protein product is CASSSGLYNEQFF.